This T cell receptor (beta chain) was sequenced for a study of blood T cell repertoires in COVID-19. Across the whole study: Sites across the United States, Italy and Spain contributed samples from acute and convalescent COVID-19.

The CDR3 totals 15 residues. CDR1 and CDR2 from the germline V gene are SQVTM and ANQGSEA. The V gene lost 6 bases and the J gene lost 3 bases, with 20 bases spanning the gap. TCRdb's table, derived via immunoSEQ multiplex PCR, lists solely in-frame clones and lacks some. The data show 190,000 or so clones, around 80% seen once. The chain carries TRBV29-1 and TRBJ1-1; D is possibly TRBD1 (6 bases). This clonotype originated in an elderly woman with COVID-19, enrolled during active disease. Sequencing was done on a sample of peripheral blood. CDR3: CSVVIGGVSHTEAFF. As DNA, the CDR3 is TGCAGCGTAGTCATAGGGGGGGTCTCCCACACTGAAGCTTTCTTT.